Shown below are 30 T cell receptor beta chains from a single sample sequenced in a study of beta chain features in type 1 diabetes. Since all of the isolated RNA was reverse transcribed, expressed TCRB transcripts were what got sequenced. TCRdb's copy holds only in-frame clones and misses some; the assay was immunoSEQ multiplex PCR. The sample consists of 50,000 or so clones, under 55% of them appearing once. Antigens of these TCRs are unknown. Findings and caveats of the study: For Type 1 diabetes patients, all four CD4+ subsets carried TCRB CDR3s that were moderately but significantly shorter.

The sample consisted of Tregs from blood. These receptors originate from a man aged 30-40 years with type 1 diabetes.

V gene TRBV10-3 combines with J gene TRBJ2-2; D may be TRBD2 (5 bases). The V and J ends lost 7 bases and 0 bases respectively, with 9 bases between them. This CDR3 comprises 14 residues. The germline V gene encodes CDR1 ENHRY and CDR2 SYGVKD. CDR3 protein: CAINGEANTGELFF. The CDR3 DNA reads TGTGCCATCAACGGGGAAGCGAACACCGGGGAGCTGTTTTTT.

The chain is built from TRBV28 and TRBJ2-3; D not resolved. With 10 bases removed from V and 4 bases from J, the gap between germline ends came to 9 bases. Looked up from germline, CDR1 is MDHEN and CDR2 is SYDVKM. The CDR3 consists of 11 residues. This CDR3 is CAIGAPDTQYF. DNA of the CDR3: TGTGCCATCGGTGCGCCAGATACGCAGTATTTT.

The chain employs TRBV28 and TRBJ1-2; D is uncertain. The CDR3 spans 15 residues. The V end was cut by 4 bases, the J end by 4 bases, with 16 bases between. Germline assignment: CDR1 MDHEN and CDR2 SYDVKM. Here the CDR3 reads CASSSPVRGVYGYTF. DNA of the CDR3: TGTGCCAGCAGTTCCCCAGTCCGGGGAGTCTATGGCTACACCTTC.

V gene TRBV7-3 combines with J gene TRBJ2-3; 11 positions agree with TRBD2. The germline gives CDR1 SGHTA, CDR2 FQGTGA. J was trimmed by 4 bases and V by 3 bases; bases with no gene match: 6. The CDR3 extends over 16 amino acids. CDR3 sequence: CASSFSGTSGSDTQYF. CDR3 nucleotides: TGTGCCAGCAGCTTCTCCGGGACTAGCGGATCAGATACGCAGTATTTT.

The CDR3 region has the DNA TGTGCCAGCAGCTTTGCAGGTTCCGAGCAGTACTTC. Protein sequence: CASSFAGSEQYF. This chain uses TRBV5-4 with TRBJ2-7; D is undetermined. V lost 2 bases and J 6 bases, leaving 9 bases between the germline ends. Germline V lookup: CDR1 SGHNT, CDR2 YYREEE (reference sequence). The CDR3 extends over 12 amino acids.

The V gene is TRBV5-4, the J gene TRBJ2-3, with D tentatively TRBD1 (6 bases). The germline V gene has CDR1 SGHNT and CDR2 YYREEE (reference sequence). The CDR3 runs 17 residues. CDR3 protein: CAILNQLGGPSTDTQYF. CDR3 bases: TGTGCGATCCTCAATCAATTAGGGGGACCCAGCACAGATACGCAGTATTTT.

V is TRBV4-2 and J is TRBJ2-1; D perhaps matches TRBD1 (6 bases). Trimming stripped 0 bases from V and 0 bases from J, with 12 bases between. The V gene's germline CDR1 is LGHNA and CDR2 YNFKEQ. The CDR3 contains 17 residues. CDR3 loop: CASSQDRGTDSYNEQFF. The CDR3 DNA reads as TGTGCCAGCAGCCAAGACAGGGGCACCGACTCCTACAATGAGCAGTTCTTC.

V usage is TRBV6-6 and J usage is TRBJ1-5; D remains unclear. Germline V gives CDR1 MNHNY, CDR2 SVGAGI (reference sequence). The V end was cut by 5 bases, the J end by 3 bases, with 17 bases between. This CDR3 spans 16 amino acids. The CDR3 coding sequence is TGTGCCAGCAGTCCAAAAAGACACACCAACAATCAGCCCCAGCATTTT. Translated, it gives CASSPKRHTNNQPQHF.

Only a few counts were recorded for this clone. The gene calls are TRBV2 and TRBJ2-5, with 12 bases aligning to TRBD2. V trimming: 4 bases; J trimming: 3 bases; junction bases outside the gene matches: 0. This CDR3 contains 14 residues. Germline-derived CDR1 and CDR2 are SNHLY and FYNNEI. The CDR3 DNA follows: TGTGCCAGCAGTGGGACTAGCGGGAAAGAGACCCAGTACTTC. Its protein is CASSGTSGKETQYF.

This clone was observed a handful of times. The rearrangement links TRBV16 to TRBJ2-7; 7 bases match TRBD2. From germline, CDR1 is KGHSY and CDR2 FQNENV. Trimming cost V 3 bases and J 2 bases; bases outside gene matches: 4. CDR3 length equals 14 residues. This CDR3 is CASSHFGTTYEQYF. CDR3 coding DNA: TGTGCCAGCAGCCACTTCGGGACTACCTACGAGCAGTACTTC.

The CDR3 nucleotides read TGTGCCAGCAGCGTCACAGGGGTTTTCTACAATGAGCAGTTCTTC. Translation gives CASSVTGVFYNEQFF. The chain recombines TRBV9 with TRBJ2-1, with TRBD1 matching 7 bases. Germline V gene sequence: CDR1 SGDLS, CDR2 YYNGEE. With V trimmed by 2 bases and J by 3 bases, 5 bases remained unmatched. The CDR3 covers 15 residues. Looking up the rest from reference TRBV9 and TRBJ2-1 gives the full variable domain: DSGVTQTPKHLITATGQRVTLRCSPRSGDLSVYWYQQSLDQGLQFLIQYYNGEERAKGNILERFSAQQFPDLHSELNLSSLELGDSALYFCASSVTGVFYNEQFFGPGTRLTVL.

The chain joins TRBV29-1 to TRBJ2-1; 7 bases are shared with TRBD2. The CDR3 consists of 14 residues. V shed 7 bases and J 7 bases; nucleotides not matched to a gene: 13. CDR1 is SQVTM and CDR2 is ANQGSEA in the germline V gene. DNA for the CDR3: TGCAGCGCTGCTGGCGGGAGAGCGGGGAATGAGCAGTTCTTC. It yields the protein CSAAGGRAGNEQFF.

This clone came up a few times. The chain recombines TRBV27 with TRBJ1-5; D possibly corresponds to TRBD1 (5 bases). Germline-derived CDR1 and CDR2 are MNHEY and SMNVEV (reference sequence). V was cut by 1 base and J by 3 bases, with 7 bases left in between. The CDR3 runs 14 residues. In DNA, the CDR3 is TGTGCCAGCAGTTTATGGGGCTACAATCAGCCCCAGCATTTT. Translated: CASSLWGYNQPQHF.

CDR3 DNA: TGTGCCAGCAGTTTCAGGGATACGCAGTATTTT. Translation: CASSFRDTQYF. The V and J genes are TRBV6-1 and TRBJ2-3; D not resolved. Trimming shortened V by 5 bases and J by 6 bases, and 6 bases separated the two germline ends. The CDR3 extends over 11 amino acids. Per the germline V gene, CDR1 is MNHNS and CDR2 is SASEGT.

V usage is TRBV7-8 and J usage is TRBJ1-1, with D maybe TRBD1 (6 bases). V dropped 5 bases and J dropped 0 bases, with 16 bases sitting between them. Germline CDR1 reads SGHVS; CDR2 reads FQNEAQ. CDR3 size: 16 residues. CDR3 in amino acids: CASSLSNRAVNTEAFF. As DNA, the CDR3 is TGTGCCAGCAGCCTATCAAACAGGGCGGTGAACACTGAAGCTTTCTTT.

V is TRBV5-1 and J is TRBJ1-4, with D unresolved. Trimming cost V 3 bases and J 6 bases, with 12 bases left between them. The CDR3 is made up of 14 amino acids. Germline CDR1 is SGHRS and CDR2 is YFSETQ. CDR3 DNA sequence: TGCGCCAGCAGCTCTCAGTCTGAAGATGAAAAACTGTTTTTT. This sequence encodes CASSSQSEDEKLFF.

The rearrangement links TRBV27 to TRBJ1-1, with D possibly being TRBD1 (6 bases). V was pared by 2 bases and J by 1 base, with 17 bases between. The CDR3 contains 17 residues. From germline, CDR1 is MNHEY and CDR2 SMNVEV (reference sequence). The CDR3 loop reads CASSLRNPGTPNTEAFF. The CDR3 nucleotides read TGTGCCAGCAGTTTACGGAATCCCGGGACACCGAACACTGAAGCTTTCTTT.

V gene TRBV2 combines with J gene TRBJ1-5; D gene ambiguous. V lost 5 bases, J lost 0 bases, and 5 bases lay in between. CDR1 is SNHLY and CDR2 is FYNNEI in the germline V gene. This CDR3 spans 13 amino acids. CDR3 sequence: CASSTYSNQPQHF. Written as DNA, the CDR3 is TGTGCCAGCAGTACCTATAGCAATCAGCCCCAGCATTTT.

J is TRBJ2-5 and V is TRBV7-9, with D possibly being TRBD1 (6 bases). From germline, CDR1 is SEHNR and CDR2 FQNEAQ (reference sequence). The CDR3 is 15 amino acids. V lost 4 bases and J lost 1, with 13 bases in between. CDR3 protein: CASSSLPTGQETQYF. In DNA, the CDR3 is TGTGCCAGCAGCTCTCTTCCGACAGGCCAAGAGACCCAGTACTTC.

This clone appeared once. This rearrangement joins TRBV5-1 to TRBJ2-7; TRBD2 aligns across 7 bases. The CDR3 is 13 residues long. V trimming: 5 bases; J trimming: 4 bases; junction bases outside the gene matches: 6. Germline lookup yields CDR1 SGHRS and CDR2 YFSETQ. This CDR3 reads CASSGRVSYEQYF. The DNA of the CDR3 is TGCGCCAGCAGTGGGAGGGTATCGTACGAGCAGTACTTC.

This clone was seen only a few times. CDR3 coding DNA: TGTGCCAGCAGTTCCCAGGGGGTACTCCACGAGCAGTACTTC. Translating gives CASSSQGVLHEQYF. The J gene is TRBJ2-7, the V gene TRBV28; the match to TRBD1 covers 7 bases. From germline, CDR1 is MDHEN and CDR2 SYDVKM. The CDR3 loop spans 14 amino acids. With 4 bases clipped from V and 5 bases from J, the junction kept 8 bases outside the gene matches.

CDR3 in DNA: TGTGCCAGCAGCCAAACTAGCGGGAGGGCCTACGAGCAGTACTTC. This codes for CASSQTSGRAYEQYF. This chain links TRBV7-6 with TRBJ2-7; 13 bases are a match to TRBD2. The V gene end was trimmed by 5 bases and the J gene end by 2 bases; junction bases not matched to a gene: 3. The CDR3 has 15 amino acids. Germline V gives CDR1 SGHVS, CDR2 FNYEAQ.

CDR3 bases: TGTGCCAGCAGCTTAACATCGAACACCGGGGAGCTGTTTTTT. Its protein is CASSLTSNTGELFF. V gene TRBV7-2 combines with J gene TRBJ2-2; D is uncertain. The V gene lost 2 bases and the J gene lost 0 bases, with 4 bases spanning the gap. Germline loops: CDR1 SGHTA, CDR2 FQGNSA. The CDR3 has 14 amino acids.

V is TRBV19 and J is TRBJ2-1; the match to TRBD2 covers 10 bases. The length of the CDR3 is 15 residues. V lost 4 bases and J lost 4; bases outside the gene matches: 4. CDR1 and CDR2 from the germline V gene are LNHDA and SQIVND (reference sequence). In DNA, the CDR3 is TGTGCCAGTAGTACTCGGACTAGCGGATACAATGAGCAGTTCTTC. Protein sequence: CASSTRTSGYNEQFF.

The chain is built from TRBV29-1 and TRBJ2-7; D might be TRBD2 (7 bases). V lost 3 bases and J 6 bases, leaving 9 bases between the germline ends. Per germline, CDR1 SQVTM and CDR2 ANQGSEA. This CDR3 is 11 amino acids long. The CDR3 is CSVDRGGEQYF. CDR3 coding DNA: TGCAGCGTTGATAGGGGGGGCGAGCAGTACTTC.

This clone was observed a handful of times. The chain has TRBV7-2 and TRBJ2-3; 7 positions agree with TRBD2. V shed 3 bases and J 3 bases; nucleotides not matched to a gene: 6. This CDR3 has 15 residues. The germline V gene encodes CDR1 SGHTA and CDR2 FQGNSA. CDR3 DNA: TGTGCCAGCAGCTTCCAAGCGGGAACGACAGATACGCAGTATTTT. It encodes CASSFQAGTTDTQYF.

The chain links TRBV7-9 to TRBJ1-1; tentative D call: TRBD1 (5 bases). Trimming removed 3 bases at V and 11 bases at J, with 16 bases between. The CDR3 covers 13 residues. CDR1 SEHNR and CDR2 FQNEAQ come from the germline V gene (reference sequence). CDR3 protein: CASSFDHRKVAFF. CDR3 DNA: TGTGCCAGCAGCTTCGACCACAGGAAGGTGGCTTTCTTT.

The sample holds a few counts of this clone. Other DNA variants within this sample encode the same CDR3. CDR3 sequence reads: CASSLDGGPYEQYF. The CDR3 DNA reads as TGTGCCAGCAGCTTAGACGGGGGGCCCTACGAGCAGTACTTC. The chain combines TRBV7-2 with TRBJ2-7; TRBD2 might be the D (7 bases). Trimming pared 1 base from V and 2 bases from J, leaving 9 bases between. This CDR3 contains 14 residues. Germline V gene data show CDR1 as SGHTA and CDR2 as FQGNSA.

This sequence joins TRBV6-5 and TRBJ2-7, with 13 bases that match TRBD2. The germline gives CDR1 MNHEY, CDR2 SVGAGI. The CDR3 is made up of 14 amino acids. Unmatched junction bases numbered 6, after V lost 8 bases and J lost 5 bases. In nucleotides, the CDR3 is TGTGCCAGCGAGGGACTAGCGGGAATCAACGAGCAGTACTTC. Protein sequence: CASEGLAGINEQYF.

The V gene is TRBV18, the J gene TRBJ2-2; D perhaps matches TRBD2 (6 bases). The germline CDR1 and CDR2 sequences are KGHSH and LQKENI. CDR3 size: 16 residues. V was trimmed by 8 bases and J by 0 bases, leaving 16 bases between them. The CDR3 spells CASAQSAGSNTGELFF. CDR3 bases: TGTGCCAGCGCCCAGTCTGCGGGGTCGAACACCGGGGAGCTGTTTTTT. Complete variable domain (other parts from reference TRBV18 and TRBJ2-2): NAGVMQNPRHLVRRRGQEARLRCSPMKGHSHVYWYRQLPEEGLKFMVYLQKENIIDESGMPKERFSAEFPKEGPSILRIQQVVRGDSAAYFCASAQSAGSNTGELFFGEGSRLTVL.